This passage covers 7 T cell receptor beta chains from one sample sequenced in a study of blood T cell repertoires in COVID-19. This table comes from immunoSEQ multiplex PCR, and its TCRdb copy is limited to in-frame clones, with some not included. The sample contains 150,000 or so clones, 92% of which appear only once. Sequencing input: peripheral blood. The receptor set was obtained from a man aged 30-40 years with COVID-19, enrolled during active disease.

The chain carries TRBV19 and TRBJ2-7, with 7 positions matching TRBD1. V lost 3 bases, J lost 9 bases, and 8 bases stayed unmatched. This CDR3 comprises 13 residues. Per the germline V gene, CDR1 is LNHDA and CDR2 is SQIVND (reference sequence). The CDR3 loop is CASSIRQGTRQYF. The CDR3 nucleotides are TGTGCCAGTAGTATCCGACAGGGCACCAGGCAGTACTTC.

This clone has a handful of counts. The chain combines TRBV10-2 with TRBJ2-2, with TRBD1 matching 7 bases. The CDR3 has 15 amino acids. The germline V gene encodes CDR1 WSHSY and CDR2 SAAADI. V lost 4 bases and J lost 5; bases outside the gene matches: 7. In DNA form, the CDR3 reads TGCGCCAGCAGTGGGGACAGACCGATGACCGGGGAGCTGTTTTTT. Protein: CASSGDRPMTGELFF.

The gene calls are TRBV5-1 and TRBJ1-4; no clear D gene. The germline CDR1 and CDR2 sequences are SGHRS and YFSETQ. The germline V and J ends were trimmed by 8 bases and 0 bases, with 17 bases remaining between them. This CDR3 is 16 amino acids long. The CDR3 here is CASKRVGGATNEKLFF. The CDR3 region has the DNA TGCGCCAGTAAAAGGGTCGGAGGTGCAACTAATGAAAAACTGTTTTTT.

The rearrangement uses TRBV28 and TRBJ2-7, with TRBD2 matching over 8 bases. The germline gives CDR1 MDHEN, CDR2 SYDVKM. Unmatched junction bases numbered 3, after V lost 5 bases and J lost 3 bases. This CDR3 has 13 amino acids. The CDR3 DNA follows: TGTGCCAGCAGTGTTAGCGGGAACTACGAGCAGTACTTC. Protein: CASSVSGNYEQYF.

The chain couples TRBV5-6 to TRBJ1-2; possible D gene TRBD1, 5 bases. The CDR3 is 15 residues long. Germline CDR1 SGHDT, CDR2 YYEEEE. Trimming shortened V by 4 bases and J by 0 bases, and 13 bases separated the two germline ends. The CDR3 bases are TGTGCCAGCAGCGCAAACGGGGGGACTAACTATGGCTACACCTTC. As protein: CASSANGGTNYGYTF. Complete variable domain (other parts from reference TRBV5-6 and TRBJ1-2): DAGVTQSPTHLIKTRGQQVTLRCSPKSGHDTVSWYQQALGQGPQFIFQYYEEEERQRGNFPDRFSGHQFPNYSSELNVNALLLGDSALYLCASSANGGTNYGYTFGSGTRLTVV.

The chain's CDR3 is CASSLGQYWDEQFF. The CDR3 region has the DNA TGTGCCAGCAGCTTGGGACAGTACTGGGATGAGCAGTTCTTC. V is TRBV7-9 and J is TRBJ2-1, with 7 bases lining up with TRBD1. In germline, CDR1 is SEHNR, CDR2 FQNEAQ (reference sequence). The CDR3 runs 14 residues. After removal of 3 bases from V and 8 bases from J, the junction contained 7 bases not matched to a gene. The variable domain in full, completed from reference TRBV7-9 and TRBJ2-1, reads DTGVSQNPRHKITKRGQNVTFRCDPISEHNRLYWYRQTLGQGPEFLTYFQNEAQLEKSRLLSDRFSAERPKGSFSTLEIQRTEQGDSAMYLCASSLGQYWDEQFFGPGTRLTVL.

The CDR3 here is CASSSRLAGTQYF. The CDR3 DNA reads TGTGCCAGCAGTTCCCGACTAGCGGGAACGCAGTATTTT. The V call is TRBV6-2 or TRBV6-3, the J call TRBJ2-3; TRBD2 matches 11 bases. V lost 4 bases and J lost 9; bases outside the gene matches: 3. This CDR3 region has 13 residues. The V gene's germline CDR1 is MNHEY and CDR2 SVGEGT.